The 20 T cell receptor beta chains listed next were all sequenced from one sample in a study of cytomegalovirus exposure and HLA in healthy donors. PCR used 60 Vbeta primers and 13 Jbeta primers. Generated by immunoSEQ multiplex PCR, the TCRdb table keeps only in-frame clones and is missing some. In the table there are roughly 180,000 clones, around four fifths of which are singletons. Material for sequencing was PBMCs. The source of these receptors is a man aged 25-45 years in good health and CMV-seronegative.

The rearrangement joins TRBV18 to TRBJ2-1; TRBD1 is a possible D gene (6 bases). This CDR3 is built from 17 residues. Germline CDR1 is KGHSH and CDR2 is LQKENI. Trimming shortened V by 0 bases and J by 0 bases, and 12 bases separated the two germline ends. In nucleotides, the CDR3 is TGTGCCAGCTCACCACCACCCTGGGACATCTCCTACAATGAGCAGTTCTTC. Its translation is CASSPPPWDISYNEQFF.

The genes are TRBV14 and TRBJ2-7, with 14 bases fitting TRBD2. The CDR3 is made up of 15 amino acids. Germline V gene lookup returns CDR1 SGHDN and CDR2 FVKESK. Germline trimming cut 6 bases from V and 3 bases from J; bases unmatched to any gene: 4. The CDR3 spells CASRATSGGVYEQYF. CDR3 in DNA: TGTGCCAGCAGAGCGACTAGCGGGGGGGTCTACGAGCAGTACTTC.

This clone occurred once. The genes are TRBV6-5 and TRBJ1-5; unclear D gene. Per germline, CDR1 MNHEY and CDR2 SVGAGI. V dropped 5 bases and J dropped 9 bases, with 14 bases sitting between them. The CDR3 is made up of 13 amino acids. The CDR3 here is CASSQTGIGPQHF. CDR3 nucleotides: TGTGCCAGCAGTCAGACGGGGATTGGGCCCCAGCATTTT.

The genes are TRBV30 and TRBJ1-2; a possible D gene is TRBD1 (6 bases). Trimming shortened V by 1 base and J by 5 bases, and 20 bases separated the two germline ends. Germline V gene lookup returns CDR1 GTSNPN and CDR2 SVGIG (reference sequence). The CDR3 length is 16 residues. The CDR3 sequence is CAWSDQQGHDIYGYTF. The CDR3 bases are TGTGCCTGGAGTGATCAGCAGGGACACGATATATATGGCTACACCTTC.

The table lists this clone with a count of one. This sequence joins TRBV25-1 and TRBJ2-7; TRBD1 agrees at 8 bases. CDR3 length: 16 amino acids. V lost 3 bases to trimming and J lost 6 bases; unmatched junction nucleotides: 13. Germline values: CDR1 MGHDK, CDR2 SYGVNS. The CDR3 sequence: CASSDGTGRFRIEQYF. As DNA, the CDR3 is TGTGCCAGCAGTGACGGGACAGGCCGCTTTCGGATCGAGCAGTACTTC.

The table lists this clone with a few counts. The J gene is TRBJ1-1, the V gene TRBV29-1; TRBD1 is a possible D gene (5 bases). Between the trimmed V and J ends, which lost 7 bases and 1 base, there was a span of 16 bases. Germline lookup yields CDR1 SQVTM and CDR2 ANQGSEA. There are 14 residues in the CDR3. The DNA for the CDR3 is TGCAGCGCCCAACTGGGACTTTCGAACACTGAAGCTTTCTTT. Translated: CSAQLGLSNTEAFF.

V usage is TRBV27 and J usage is TRBJ2-1; 9 nucleotides match TRBD2. Trimming took 8 bases from V and 5 from J; bases not matched to a gene: 4. Germline loops: CDR1 MNHEY, CDR2 SMNVEV (reference sequence). This CDR3 region has 13 residues. CDR3 bases: TGTGCCAGCCGGGGACTAGCTAACAATGAGCAGTTCTTC. Its protein product is CASRGLANNEQFF.

This rearrangement joins TRBV7-8 to TRBJ1-5, with D possibly TRBD1 on 5 matching bases. Trimming removed 8 bases at V and 3 bases at J, with 14 bases between. Germline V gene lookup returns CDR1 SGHVS and CDR2 FQNEAQ. The CDR3 spans 14 residues. The CDR3 nucleotides read TGTGCCAGCGGACGGGGGGGAAACAATCAGCCCCAGCATTTT. Translated, it gives CASGRGGNNQPQHF.

The chain carries TRBV6-5 and TRBJ1-4, with 9 bases lining up with TRBD1. Looked up from germline, CDR1 is MNHEY and CDR2 is SVGAGI. The junction had 4 bases not matched to a gene; V was cut back by 5 bases and J by 9 bases. The CDR3 length is 13 residues. CDR3 in DNA: TGTGCCAGCAGTCCGGGACAGGGAAAAAAACTGTTTTTT. It codes for CASSPGQGKKLFF.

In its sample, this clone was seen once. V is TRBV6-4 and J is TRBJ2-2; weak D call: TRBD2 (6 bases). CDR1 is MRHNA and CDR2 is SNTAGT in the germline V gene. CDR3 size: 13 residues. Deletions cut 8 bases from V and 4 bases from J, with 11 bases between. The CDR3, as DNA: TGTGCCAGCTCCATGGGGGGCACCGGGGAGCTGTTTTTT. Protein sequence: CASSMGGTGELFF.

The gene calls are TRBV4-1 and TRBJ2-5; 10 bases align to TRBD2. V was clipped by 4 bases and J by 0 bases; unmatched bases: 11. The V gene's germline CDR1 is MGHRA and CDR2 YSYEKL. The CDR3 has 18 residues. The CDR3 region has the DNA TGCGCCAGCAGCCCGGGGGTAGCGGGGGGACGGTACCAAGAGACCCAGTACTTC. Protein sequence: CASSPGVAGGRYQETQYF.

This chain connects TRBV6-5 to TRBJ2-7, with D tentatively TRBD1 (6 bases). The CDR3 is made up of 13 amino acids. CDR1 is MNHEY, CDR2 SVGAGI, per germline. With 2 bases removed from V and 7 bases from J, the gap between germline ends came to 12 bases. CDR3 protein: CASSYPPRGEQYF. The CDR3 DNA is TGTGCCAGCAGTTACCCGCCCAGGGGAGAGCAGTACTTC.

This clone has a handful of counts. J is TRBJ2-1 and V is TRBV4-1; 16 bases are shared with TRBD2. The length of the CDR3 is 16 residues. The germline V gene has CDR1 MGHRA and CDR2 YSYEKL. Trimming removed 4 bases from V and 7 bases from J; junction bases left unmatched: 4. The CDR3 DNA is TGCGCCAGCAGCCCTGGGACTAGCGGGAGGGATAATGAGCAGTTCTTC. Residues: CASSPGTSGRDNEQFF.

In this sample, this clone turned up a few times. DNA of the CDR3: TGTGCCAGCAGGGGACAGATCTCAACTAATGAAAAACTGTTTTTT. Protein product: CASRGQISTNEKLFF. The V call is TRBV6-5, the J call TRBJ1-4; the match to TRBD1 covers 7 bases. V was pared by 6 bases and J by 0 bases, with 4 bases of the junction left unmatched. CDR1 and CDR2 (germline): MNHEY, SVGAGI. The CDR3 is 15 residues long.

The chain links TRBV7-8 to TRBJ1-4; D is perhaps TRBD1 (6 bases). This CDR3 is built from 19 residues. From germline, CDR1 is SGHVS and CDR2 FQNEAQ. V was clipped by 0 bases and J by 0 bases, with 17 bases between them. The CDR3 DNA is TGTGCCAGCAGCTTAGCTAGGGCAGGGGCCCTTACAACTAATGAAAAACTGTTTTTT. The encoded protein is CASSLARAGALTTNEKLFF.

The chain joins TRBV2 to TRBJ2-1; D may be TRBD2 (5 bases). Germline V CDR1 and CDR2: SNHLY, FYNNEI. Trimming left V 6 bases short and J 0 bases short, with 12 bases between. The CDR3 covers 15 residues. CDR3 protein: CASREDWNSYNEQFF. In DNA form, the CDR3 reads TGTGCCAGCAGAGAGGACTGGAACTCCTACAATGAGCAGTTCTTC. Looking up the rest from reference TRBV2 and TRBJ2-1 gives the full variable domain: EPEVTQTPSHQVTQMGQEVILRCVPISNHLYFYWYRQILGQKVEFLVSFYNNEISEKSEIFDDQFSVERPDGSNFTLKIRSTKLEDSAMYFCASREDWNSYNEQFFGPGTRLTVL.

This clone showed up just a few times. The CDR3 bases are TGTGCCAGCACCGAAGACAGGGACCGTAGTCAGCCCCAGCATTTT. As protein: CASTEDRDRSQPQHF. The gene calls are TRBV6-6 and TRBJ1-5, with 7 nucleotides matching TRBD1. Germline loops: CDR1 MNHNY, CDR2 SVGAGI (reference sequence). J gave up 6 bases and V 7 bases, and 12 bases lay outside the gene matches. The CDR3 totals 15 residues.

The chain uses TRBV18 and TRBJ2-3, with D possibly TRBD1 on 6 matching bases. CDR1 is KGHSH and CDR2 is LQKENI in the germline V gene. The CDR3 covers 15 residues. V dropped 3 bases and J dropped 0 bases, with 10 bases sitting between them. The CDR3 spells CASSPSGESTDTQYF. The CDR3 coding sequence is TGTGCCAGCTCACCTTCAGGGGAGAGCACAGATACGCAGTATTTT. Full variable domain (missing parts from reference TRBV18 and TRBJ2-3): NAGVMQNPRHLVRRRGQEARLRCSPMKGHSHVYWYRQLPEEGLKFMVYLQKENIIDESGMPKERFSAEFPKEGPSILRIQQVVRGDSAAYFCASSPSGESTDTQYFGPGTRLTVL.

The chain employs TRBV15 and TRBJ2-7; D is unresolved. V lost 0 bases, J lost 2 bases, and 14 bases lay in between. The CDR3 runs 16 residues. The V gene's germline CDR1 is LNHNV and CDR2 YYDKDF (reference sequence). CDR3 bases: TGTGCCACCAGCAGAGATAAAGGTTACAGCACCTACGAGCAGTACTTC. Translated, it gives CATSRDKGYSTYEQYF.

V usage is TRBV7-6 and J usage is TRBJ2-7; TRBD1 might be the D (5 bases). This CDR3 comprises 16 residues. Germline lookup yields CDR1 SGHVS and CDR2 FNYEAQ. Trimming took off 1 base at V and 2 bases at J, with 15 bases between the two ends. The CDR3 here is CASSLEARQGAYEQYF. CDR3 in DNA: TGTGCCAGCAGCTTAGAGGCCAGGCAAGGGGCCTACGAGCAGTACTTC.